This T cell receptor beta chain appears in the sequencing data of a study of blood T cell repertoires in COVID-19. Overall study: Donors in the United States, Italy and Spain gave samples during acute or convalescent COVID-19. T cells, B-cell-depleted T cells, or PBMCs provided the cDNA or gDNA that served as material.

V lost 5 bases, J lost 4 bases, and 12 bases lay in between. CDR1 SGHRS and CDR2 YFSETQ come from the germline V gene. This CDR3 has 13 amino acids. Methods used by the authors: Nucleated cell number was recorded as an estimate derived from reference gene primer amplification. Profiled with immunoSEQ multiplex PCR; TCRdb holds only in-frame clones, not every one. V and J calls and clone size come straight from that table; D and trimming were deduced from the DNA. Here the sample spans around 130,000 clones, around 82% being singletons. Specimen: peripheral blood. The TCR comes from a woman in her 30s who had recovered from COVID-19. This chain uses TRBV5-1 with TRBJ1-1; D is uncertain. CDR3 nucleotides: TGCGCCAGCAGTCTGGTAGCGGGCACTGAAGCTTTCTTT. This gives the protein CASSLVAGTEAFF.